This T cell receptor beta chain originates from a study of a mutant IDH1 vaccine in newly diagnosed glioma (TCRdb year 2021). Regarding the study in general: Of the roughly 34 treated patients, about 62% were male and around 40% were female, and the mean age was 40.4 years. Prior to enrollment, standard therapy consisting of radiotherapy alone, temozolomide alone, or radiochemotherapy with temozolomide had been administered to patients, with the combination being received by most patients. For exploratory analyses, longitudinal TCRB deep sequencing was carried out in roughly 23 treated patients wherever samples were available. Peripheral blood was drawn at six visits: V03 (baseline), V05, V07, V10, V12 and V13.

Findings and caveats that apply to the study as a whole: Changes in the top peripheral T cell clonotypes picked up by TCRB sequencing did not appear to be linked to pseudoprogression. Availability determined which PBMC samples were chosen for TCRB deep sequencing. Vaccine-induced immune responses across multiple MHC alleles were detected in over 80% of patients. The authors noted that analyses of patient blood samples could not be reproduced because of sample limitations.

V sheds 0 bases and J sheds 0 bases, leaving 15 bases between their ends. The CDR3 goes from the cysteine to the phenylalanine over 17 residues. Left in the record is the CDR3 DNA by itself, 51 bases read in frame from the first base. This clone was detected only once. The antigen this receptor binds is unknown. No clone much larger than this one lies a single base away; base qualities are absent. Libraries were built with the immunoSEQ multiplex PCR assay. Following the manufacturer's protocol, the hsTCRB Kit was used to amplify rearranged TCR beta chain sequences. Sequencing of TCRB libraries was carried out on an Illumina MiSeq. In the paper's pipeline: Demultiplexing, trimming and gene mapping were performed with the kit vendor's proprietary platform. TCRdb re-hosts the immuneACCESS table, in-frame sequences only. Its copies lack some clones; in the studies checked, an unresolved V gene accounts for under half of them, and the cause for the rest is not known. The V and J calls and the clone size are those of that table, but D and trimming were determined from the DNA. Counted in this sample were about 32,000 clones; roughly 80% of them appeared once. 15% to 20% of the sample is in the top ten clones.

The sample's time point label, in plain terms: baseline, week 1 (first vaccination visit). The label giving this sample's treatment or condition can be read as: pre-vaccination baseline after standard-of-care therapy. All donors had newly diagnosed IDH1-mutant astrocytomas of WHO grade 3 or 4 that showed loss of nuclear ATRX. The samples were drawn from NOA16, a multicentre, single-arm, open-label phase I trial in Germany that tested a mutant IDH1 peptide vaccine in humans for the first time. Visit V03 blood draws served as the baseline sample for immunogenicity testing. Genomic DNA for TCRB sequencing was extracted from EDTA blood using the DNeasy Blood and Tissue Kit.

The source material was PBMCs, sampled from a glioma patient treated with radiotherapy, temozolomide or both. The chain is encoded by TRBV23-1 joined to TRBJ2-7, with a weak D call of TRBD2 (6 bases match). TRBV23-1 is an open reading frame, and its role is uncertain. The TCR comes from a man aged 25-45 years with glioma. The CDR3 protein is CASSQSMSAGSSYEQYF. The bases are TGCGCCAGCAGTCAATCGATGTCGGCCGGGAGCTCCTACGAGCAGTACTTC.